This T cell receptor beta chain appears in the sequencing data of a study of regulatory T cells in long-lasting Graves disease. About the research overall: The study counted Graves' disease as persistent given over 5 years of antithyroid drugs and positive TSH receptor antibodies.

TCR beta libraries were built with iRepertoire HTBI primers and Arm-PCR of CDR3 regions. In TCRdb, the multiplex PCR reads were re-called with MiXCR into one record per CDR3 protein. The repertoire holds roughly 450,000 distinct CDR3 sequences, roughly 22% seen once, with around 14% in the top ten. The time point here: persistent/refractory GD, antithyroid drugs over 5 years with positive TRAb. PBMC-derived RNA was used for the TCR library. This clonotype was seen ten or more times. Its antigen is currently unknown. The study's findings and limits: Repertoires from persistent disease leaned toward TRBV28, TRBJ1-2 and TRBJ2-5.

Germline V gives CDR1 SGHAT, CDR2 FQNNGV. The CDR3 contains 15 residues. Trimming took 2 bases from V and 2 from J, leaving 7 bases between them. The chain links TRBV11-2 to TRBJ1-6; no firm D call. This receptor was obtained from a female donor with Graves disease. Here the sequenced sample was peripheral blood mononuclear cells (PBMCs), taken when the disease was refractory, from a patient treated with antithyroid drugs. The CDR3 DNA reads as TGTGCCAGCAGCTTATTCGGTCCCTATAATTCACCCCTCCACTTT. Amino acid sequence: CASSLFGPYNSPLHF.